This T cell receptor beta chain is from a study of blood T cells in healthy people across ages (dated by TCRdb to the mid-2010s). For context, the study as a whole: Template switching captured roughly one uniquely barcoded TCR beta cDNA molecule per two T cells in model experiments. To track age-related changes in TCR beta repertoire diversity, the study relied on deep sequencing normalized with unique cDNA molecular identifiers. The donors were split into four age groups: young (average around 16 years), middle-aged (39), aged (62) and long-lived (approximately 80). Donors of different ages were randomly distributed across sequencing lanes to avoid experimental bias. For two donors (one aged 18 to 30 and one aged 80 or older), the study analyzed two additional independent replicas of 1 million unique cDNA reads from the same blood draw. The study at large found these results: Observed TCR beta diversity correlated strongly with the percentage of naive T cells measured by flow cytometry. Bulk unsorted PBMC profiling prevented conclusive comparison of naive and antigen-experienced compartments. Compared with the aged group, more naive CD4+ T cells, fewer expanded clones and increased TCR diversity were shown by the long-lived group, suggesting age selection. Estimates of total diversity from one million sequenced T cells were regarded as lower bounds and underestimates. Observed TCR beta diversity per million T cells fell roughly linearly with age, and a significant reduction was already apparent by age about 43. The CMV infection status of donors was not known, potentially confounding age-related changes in expanded clonotypes.

V drops 4 bases and J drops 13 bases, leaving 11 bases in between. The cysteine opens and the phenylalanine closes a CDR3 of 10 amino acids. The DNA shown is the 30-base CDR3, in frame from base 1. CDR1 DFQATT and CDR2 SNEGSKA were looked up in the germline V gene (reference sequence). The donors were roughly 40 Caucasian individuals from Russia, aged 6 to 90 years, who were systemically healthy. About 9.1 milliliters of peripheral blood were collected from each donor into EDTA-treated Vacutainer tubes. Ficoll-Paque density-gradient centrifugation was used to isolate PBMCs, with at least 7 million per sample. Total RNA, at least 6 micrograms per sample, was extracted from PBMCs with Trizol reagent. For every donor, an aliquot of PBMCs went through flow cytometry to measure the percentages of naive CD45RAhigh/CD27high T cells. Regarding this clonotype: Its antigen specificity is not known. A single base separates this from a much larger clone, so it may be a read error.

The library came from 5' RACE. TCRdb names Illumina HiSeq 2500 as the instrument used. A second roughly 6 to 11 cycle PCR used a sample-barcoded 5' primer and a J-beta primer mix. A unique molecular identifier was introduced onto each TCR beta cDNA molecule by a template-switch 5' adaptor carrying 12 random nucleotides. At least 3 million CDR3-containing paired-end reads were obtained from each sample. All of the RNA was converted into first-strand cDNA using the Mint cDNA synthesis kit, with a TRBC-specific oligonucleotide serving as the primer. Following uracil-DNA glycosylase treatment, a first 18-cycle PCR with universal primers M1SS and BC2_uni_R was performed on all cDNA. On the authors' methods: Normalization of each sample was performed by random selection of 1 million high-quality reads, each carrying a distinct molecular identifier. Reads with shared molecular identifiers were discarded instead of being binned into consensus sequences. MiTCR, with a Q25 quality threshold and the strictest error-elimination algorithm, was used for CDR3 identification, clonotype clustering and error correction. Lower-bound total TCR beta diversity was estimated with a nonparametric unseen species model using Euler transformation. The raw public reads went through TCRdb reprocessing: fastp at Q25, MiXCR clone calling, in-frame beta chains kept. Each entry is one CDR3 protein sequence, shown with its most common DNA and genes. None of the V and J calls come from the authors' own analysis; TCRdb made them. In all, the sample holds 1.5 million to 2 million distinct CDR3 sequences, and about 30% of those were seen once. The ten largest account for 7.7% of the sample.

Sequencing used blood. The rearrangement combines TRBV20-1 with TRBJ2-4; perhaps TRBD2 is the D gene, with 6 bases matching. This clonotype originated in a woman in her twenties or thirties in good health. The CDR3 corresponds to CSANTREQYF. The sequenced DNA: TGCAGTGCTAACACACGGGAGCAGTACTTC.